Listed here are 25 T cell receptor beta chains from one sample, sequenced in a study of shared T cell receptors in the human thymus. Libraries were prepared by immunoSEQ multiplex PCR; TCRdb keeps only in-frame clonotypes and omits some of them. The sample lists some 660,000 clones, around 87% occurring once. These data are also associated with another study on human thymus T cells.

The sequenced sample consisted of thymocytes. The receptors were gathered from a boy less than two years old with a congenital heart defect.

The chain couples TRBV4-3 to TRBJ2-3; D not resolved. The CDR3 totals 16 residues. Germline V gene lookup returns CDR1 LGHNA and CDR2 YSLEER. Trimming left V 0 bases short and J 1 base short, with 11 bases between. This CDR3 reads CASSQEWPTGTDTQYF. CDR3 nucleotides: TGCGCCAGCAGCCAAGAGTGGCCAACCGGCACAGATACGCAGTATTTT.

DNA for the CDR3: TGTGCCAGCAGTGAAGCGGAAGGGGGTCTATCGTATATAGCTGAAGCTTTCTTT. Amino acid sequence: CASSEAEGGLSYIAEAFF. The rearrangement links TRBV2 to TRBJ1-1, with D possibly matching TRBD1 (6 bases). The germline CDR1 and CDR2 sequences are SNHLY and FYNNEI. Trimming shortened V by 0 bases and J by 6 bases, and 23 bases separated the two germline ends. The CDR3 length is 18 residues. The full variable domain, rest sourced from reference TRBV2 and TRBJ1-1, is EPEVTQTPSHQVTQMGQEVILRCVPISNHLYFYWYRQILGQKVEFLVSFYNNEISEKSEIFDDQFSVERPDGSNFTLKIRSTKLEDSAMYFCASSEAEGGLSYIAEAFFGQGTRLTVV.

The rearrangement joins TRBV20-1 to TRBJ1-4, with D unresolved. Deletions cut 6 bases from V and 10 bases from J, with 9 bases between. Germline V lookup: CDR1 DFQATT, CDR2 SNEGSKA (reference sequence). This CDR3 region has 10 residues. The CDR3 coding sequence is TGCAGTGCCCCCAGAGGAAAACTGTTTTTT. Its protein product is CSAPRGKLFF.

This chain uses TRBV30 with TRBJ2-2; no definite D call. This CDR3 is built from 13 residues. V gave up 0 bases and J gave up 5 bases, with 7 bases separating them. The germline V gene encodes CDR1 GTSNPN and CDR2 SVGIG (reference sequence). The CDR3 nucleotides are TGTGCCTGGAGTGTAATGTCGACCGGGGAGCTGTTTTTT. Protein product: CAWSVMSTGELFF.

The chain has TRBV7-8 and TRBJ1-6, with 9 bases aligning to TRBD1. This CDR3 has 15 amino acids. Germline V gives CDR1 SGHVS, CDR2 FQNEAQ. J was trimmed by 11 bases and V by 1 base; bases with no gene match: 6. The CDR3 DNA sequence: TGTGCCAGCAGCTTAGTGTCAGGGGACAGGGCACCCCTCCACTTT. Encoded protein: CASSLVSGDRAPLHF. The entire variable domain, with the rest obtained from reference TRBV7-8 and TRBJ1-6, is as follows: GAGVSQSPRYKVAKRGQDVALRCDPISGHVSLFWYQQALGQGPEFLTYFQNEAQLDKSGLPSDRFFAERPEGSVSTLKIQRTQQEDSAVYLCASSLVSGDRAPLHFGNGTRLTVT.

The chain recombines TRBV27 with TRBJ1-5, with D possibly TRBD1 on 6 matching bases. Looked up from germline, CDR1 is MNHEY and CDR2 is SMNVEV (reference sequence). This CDR3 is built from 15 residues. Trimming shortened V by 6 bases and J by 7 bases, and 19 bases separated the two germline ends. The DNA of the CDR3 is TGTGCCAGCAGAGAGGGGGGGCGCCAGCGGCAGCCCCAGCATTTT. Its protein is CASREGGRQRQPQHF.

CDR3 in amino acids: CASSSTVNTEAFF. Written as DNA, the CDR3 is TGTGCCAGCAGTTCCACAGTGAACACTGAAGCTTTCTTT. The chain joins TRBV6-1 to TRBJ1-1; D uncertain. Trimming took 5 bases from V and 0 from J, leaving 7 bases between them. The CDR3 has 13 amino acids. Germline assignment: CDR1 MNHNS and CDR2 SASEGT.

The chain combines TRBV7-6 with TRBJ2-5; 7 bases match TRBD2. CDR3 length: 16 amino acids. Trimming removed 3 bases from V and 1 base from J; junction bases left unmatched: 8. Germline V CDR1 and CDR2: SGHVS, FNYEAQ. The CDR3 reads CASSFRPSGVQETQYF. CDR3 sequence (DNA): TGTGCCAGCAGCTTTAGGCCTAGCGGAGTCCAAGAGACCCAGTACTTC.

The chain links TRBV11-2 to TRBJ2-1, with D possibly matching TRBD1 (5 bases). The CDR3 is made up of 16 amino acids. V lost 0 bases and J lost 1, with 10 bases in between. Germline values: CDR1 SGHAT, CDR2 FQNNGV. The CDR3 is CASSLEGAGSYNEQFF. CDR3 in DNA: TGTGCCAGCAGCTTAGAAGGGGCAGGGTCCTACAATGAGCAGTTCTTC.

V gene TRBV19 combines with J gene TRBJ1-1; 9 bases match TRBD1. CDR3 length: 15 amino acids. V shed 2 bases and J 3 bases; nucleotides not matched to a gene: 4. The germline V gene encodes CDR1 LNHDA and CDR2 SQIVND (reference sequence). CDR3 residues: CASSIRWDRDTEAFF. DNA for the CDR3: TGTGCCAGTAGTATAAGGTGGGACAGGGACACTGAAGCTTTCTTT.

This clone was counted only a few times. The chain recombines TRBV28 with TRBJ2-7; no clear D. CDR1 and CDR2 from the germline V gene are MDHEN and SYDVKM. Trimming removed 10 bases from V and 0 bases from J, with 22 bases in between. The CDR3 consists of 16 residues. The CDR3 loop is CATADLRHPSSYEQYF. The CDR3 DNA follows: TGTGCCACCGCAGATTTACGACACCCCAGCTCCTACGAGCAGTACTTC.

This chain uses TRBV10-3 with TRBJ1-1; unclear D gene. The CDR3 totals 12 residues. Trimming removed 6 bases at V and 4 bases at J, with 9 bases between. Germline V lookup: CDR1 ENHRY, CDR2 SYGVKD. CDR3 sequence reads: CAIRRAGTEAFF. The CDR3 DNA sequence: TGTGCCATCAGGAGGGCGGGCACTGAAGCTTTCTTT.

The gene calls are TRBV10-3 and TRBJ2-5, with TRBD1 matching over 9 bases. The J call may not be correct, given that the DNA end is closer to TRBJ2-7. The germline gives CDR1 ENHRY, CDR2 SYGVKD. The CDR3 is 15 amino acids. Written as DNA, the CDR3 is TGTGCCATCAGTGAGTCAGGGACAGGGTTCTACGAGCAGTACTTC. This sequence encodes CAISESGTGFYEQYF.

The V gene is TRBV15, the J gene TRBJ2-7, with a weak D call TRBD1 (6 bases). Between the trimmed V and J ends, which lost 2 bases and 4 bases, there was a span of 18 bases. CDR1 LNHNV and CDR2 YYDKDF come from the germline V gene (reference sequence). This CDR3 has 16 residues. The CDR3 is CATSRHYRELLYEQYF. The CDR3 region has the DNA TGTGCCACCAGCAGACATTACAGGGAACTCCTTTACGAGCAGTACTTC.

The rearrangement links TRBV10-3 to TRBJ2-7; a possible D gene is TRBD1 (6 bases). The CDR3 totals 14 residues. Germline CDR1 and CDR2: ENHRY and SYGVKD. The germline V and J ends were trimmed by 6 bases and 5 bases, with 17 bases remaining between them. The CDR3: CAISPRDILDEQYF. The CDR3 nucleotides are TGTGCCATCAGCCCACGGGACATTTTGGACGAGCAGTACTTC.

The chain couples TRBV19 to TRBJ1-2; TRBD1 might be the D (6 bases). Trimming left V 2 bases short and J 1 base short, with 8 bases between. The CDR3 runs 14 residues. CDR1 is LNHDA and CDR2 is SQIVND in the germline V gene (reference sequence). The CDR3 protein is CASSIQGSNYGYTF. The CDR3 DNA is TGTGCCAGTAGTATACAGGGGAGTAACTATGGCTACACCTTC. The whole variable domain, filled in from reference TRBV19 and TRBJ1-2, reads DGGITQSPKYLFRKEGQNVTLSCEQNLNHDAMYWYRQDPGQGLRLIYYSQIVNDFQKGDIAEGYSVSREKKESFPLTVTSAQKNPTAFYLCASSIQGSNYGYTFGSGTRLTVV.

The V call is TRBV18, the J call TRBJ2-7, with D possibly matching TRBD1 (6 bases). V lost 3 bases, J lost 5 bases, and 11 bases lay in between. Per germline, CDR1 KGHSH and CDR2 LQKENI. CDR3 length equals 13 residues. Here the CDR3 reads CASSPQGFHEQYF. DNA of the CDR3: TGTGCCAGCTCACCGCAGGGGTTCCACGAGCAGTACTTC. Full variable domain (rest looked up from reference TRBV18 and TRBJ2-7): NAGVMQNPRHLVRRRGQEARLRCSPMKGHSHVYWYRQLPEEGLKFMVYLQKENIIDESGMPKERFSAEFPKEGPSILRIQQVVRGDSAAYFCASSPQGFHEQYFGPGTRLTVT.

The chain employs TRBV4-3 and TRBJ2-2; 7 bases agree with TRBD2. V shed 4 bases, J shed 0 bases, and the junction held 14 bases outside the gene matches. The length of the CDR3 is 19 residues. CDR1 is LGHNA, CDR2 YSLEER, per germline. CDR3 in amino acids: CASSRRDTSANPNTGELFF. For the CDR3, the DNA is TGCGCCAGCAGCCGGAGGGATACTAGCGCTAACCCGAACACCGGGGAGCTGTTTTTT.

The gene calls are TRBV6-1 and TRBJ2-5; the D gene is possibly TRBD1 (5 bases). Between the trimmed V and J ends, which lost 6 bases and 2 bases, there was a span of 7 bases. CDR3 size: 12 residues. Germline V gene data show CDR1 as MNHNS and CDR2 as SASEGT. The CDR3 here is CASRAGQETQYF. The CDR3 region has the DNA TGTGCCAGCAGGGCAGGGCAAGAGACCCAGTACTTC.

The chain couples TRBV27 to TRBJ1-2; 7 positions agree with TRBD1. This CDR3 has 16 residues. CDR1 and CDR2 from the germline V gene are MNHEY and SMNVEV (reference sequence). V was clipped by 5 bases and J by 2 bases; unmatched bases: 11. The CDR3 spells CASSLRPGTANYGYTF. CDR3 DNA sequence: TGTGCCAGCAGTCTACGGCCAGGGACAGCAAACTATGGCTACACCTTC.

The chain links TRBV5-4 to TRBJ2-1; D perhaps matches TRBD1 (6 bases). V was shortened by 2 bases and J by 8 bases, with 17 bases between the two germline ends. The CDR3 is 15 residues long. Germline CDR1 is SGHNT and CDR2 is YYREEE (reference sequence). For the CDR3, the DNA is TGTGCCAGCAGCTTCAGGACAGAAAAGAGGGATGAGCAGTTCTTC. Translation gives CASSFRTEKRDEQFF. The full variable domain, its missing parts supplied by reference TRBV5-4 and TRBJ2-1, is ETGVTQSPTHLIKTRGQQVTLRCSSQSGHNTVSWYQQALGQGPQFIFQYYREEENGRGNFPPRFSGLQFPNYSSELNVNALELDDSALYLCASSFRTEKRDEQFFGPGTRLTVL.

This rearrangement joins TRBV6-4 to TRBJ2-3; TRBD1 matches at 7 bases. Germline V gene sequence: CDR1 MRHNA, CDR2 SNTAGT. CDR3 length equals 14 residues. The V gene end was trimmed by 6 bases and the J gene end by 1 base; junction bases not matched to a gene: 4. The CDR3 loop is CASSQGDGTDTQYF. CDR3 coding DNA: TGTGCCAGCAGCCAGGGGGATGGCACAGATACGCAGTATTTT.

The J gene is TRBJ1-1, the V gene TRBV9, with 7 bases that match TRBD1. The CDR3 runs 15 residues. V was clipped by 0 bases and J by 5 bases; unmatched bases: 7. Germline lookup yields CDR1 SGDLS and CDR2 YYNGEE. Here the CDR3 reads CASSVVRQGSTEAFF. The CDR3 coding sequence is TGTGCCAGCAGCGTAGTCAGACAGGGAAGTACTGAAGCTTTCTTT. Full variable domain (remainder filled in from reference TRBV9 and TRBJ1-1): DSGVTQTPKHLITATGQRVTLRCSPRSGDLSVYWYQQSLDQGLQFLIQYYNGEERAKGNILERFSAQQFPDLHSELNLSSLELGDSALYFCASSVVRQGSTEAFFGQGTRLTVV.

This clone has only one observation. This chain joins TRBV7-9 and TRBJ2-7; the D gene is possibly TRBD1 (6 bases). The CDR3 runs to 13 residues. V lost 5 bases and J 5 bases, leaving 13 bases between the germline ends. Looked up from germline, CDR1 is SEHNR and CDR2 is FQNEAQ (reference sequence). CDR3 residues: CASSPTGLDEQYF. CDR3 sequence (DNA): TGTGCCAGCAGCCCAACAGGGCTCGACGAGCAGTACTTC.

This chain uses TRBV28 with TRBJ2-6; the match to TRBD2 covers 8 bases. From germline, CDR1 is MDHEN and CDR2 SYDVKM. The CDR3 covers 18 residues. J gave up 0 bases and V 1 base, and 5 bases lay outside the gene matches. This CDR3 is CASSLSQREPSGANVLTF. As DNA, the CDR3 is TGTGCCAGCAGTTTATCCCAGCGGGAGCCCTCTGGGGCCAACGTCCTGACTTTC.